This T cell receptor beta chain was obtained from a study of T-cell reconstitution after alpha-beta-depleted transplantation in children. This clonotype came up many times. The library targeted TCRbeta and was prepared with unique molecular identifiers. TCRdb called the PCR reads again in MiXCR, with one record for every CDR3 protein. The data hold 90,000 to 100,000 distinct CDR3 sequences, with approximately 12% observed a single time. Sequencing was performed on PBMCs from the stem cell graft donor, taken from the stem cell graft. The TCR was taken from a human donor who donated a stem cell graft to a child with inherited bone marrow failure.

CDR3 nucleotide sequence: TGCGCCAGCGGCCAGGCTAACACCGGGGAGCTGTTTTTT. Translation gives CASGQANTGELFF. This rearrangement joins TRBV5-1 to TRBJ2-2; D remains unclear. The germline V gene encodes CDR1 SGHRS and CDR2 YFSETQ. The CDR3 runs to 13 residues. V was pared by 7 bases and J by 2 bases, with 9 bases between. Full variable domain (missing parts from reference TRBV5-1 and TRBJ2-2): KAGVTQTPRYLIKTRGQQVTLSCSPISGHRSVSWYQQTPGQGLQFLFEYFSETQRNKGNFPGRFSGRQFSNSRSEMNVSTLELGDSALYLCASGQANTGELFFGEGSRLTVL.